This is a list of T cell receptor beta chains from one sample in a study of Ad26.COV2.S vaccination and SARS-CoV-2 variants. TCRdb's copy holds only in-frame clones and misses some; the assay was immunoSEQ multiplex PCR. Here the sample spans fewer than 400,000 clones, 85% being singletons. Material: peripheral blood, obtained in a trial of Ad26.COV2.S vaccine versus placebo. The receptors were sampled from a person aged 18 to 59 who received the Ad26.COV2.S COVID-19 vaccine or a placebo. Both conserved end residues are part of each CDR3. Fields, in order: J gene, V gene, D gene, clone size, CDR3 DNA, CDR3 protein. D genes are given only for firm matches. The size field is filled for only some rows; it gives once, few, many or a size class.

TRBJ2-3 | TRBV29-1 | - | - | TGCAGCGTCCATCTAGCTCTGGATACGCAGTATTTT | CSVHLALDTQYF
TRBJ2-7 | TRBV7-9 | TRBD1 | - | TGTGCCAGCAGCTCCAAGGGGGGACAGGACTACGAGCAGTACTTC | CASSSKGGQDYEQYF
TRBJ1-1 | TRBV11-2 | - | few | TGTGCCAGCAGCCCCAACAGGCAGCCTAACACTGAAGCTTTCTTT | CASSPNRQPNTEAFF
TRBJ2-5 | TRBV27 | - | - | TGTGCCAGCAGTTTATTTACAGGCCAAGAGACCCAGTACTTC | CASSLFTGQETQYF
TRBJ2-3 | TRBV12-3/TRBV12-4 | - | - | TGTGCCAGCAGTGCGGGACAAGGTCATACGCAGTATTTT | CASSAGQGHTQYF
TRBJ1-2 | TRBV7-9 | - | - | TGTGCACATGGGGATACAAACTATGGCTACACCTTC | CAHGDTNYGYTF
TRBJ2-3 | TRBV29-1 | TRBD1 | - | TGCAGCGCTGGGGGGAGGGACAGGGTGGAAAGTAGCACAGATACGCAGTATTTT | CSAGGRDRVESSTDTQYF
TRBJ2-3 | TRBV5-1 | - | - | TGCGCCAGCAGCCTCGAGGGGAGCACAGATACGCAGTATTTT | CASSLEGSTDTQYF
TRBJ2-2 | TRBV5-1 | - | - | TGCGCCAGCAGCTTGCAAATCGGGACGGTCACCGGGGAGCTGTTTTTT | CASSLQIGTVTGELFF
TRBJ1-5 | TRBV7-7 | - | few | TGTGCCAGCAGCTTAGCGGAACTTAGAGCTCAGCCCCAGCATTTT | CASSLAELRAQPQHF
TRBJ1-3 | TRBV19 | - | few | TGTGCCAGTAGTACGCTTTCCGGGAACTCTGGAAACACCATATATTTT | CASSTLSGNSGNTIYF
TRBJ1-5 | TRBV19 | TRBD1 | - | TGTGCCAGTAGTAGGGACAGAAATCAGCCCCAGCATTTT | CASSRDRNQPQHF
TRBJ1-1 | TRBV14 | - | once | TGTGCCAGCAGCCCCCCCAGGCGGGGATGGGACACTGAAGCTTTCTTT | CASSPPRRGWDTEAFF
TRBJ2-7 | TRBV6-5 | - | - | TGTGCCAGCAGAAACTACATGTACGAGCAGTACTTC | CASRNYMYEQYF
TRBJ2-1 | TRBV7-3 | - | few | TGTGCCAGCAGCCCTGAGGCGGGGCGGTACAATGAGCAGTTCTTC | CASSPEAGRYNEQFF
TRBJ1-2 | TRBV7-9 | - | once | TGTGCCAGCAGCTGGGGGGACGGTGGCTACACCTTC | CASSWGDGGYTF
TRBJ1-2 | TRBV11-2 | - | - | TGTGCCAGCAGCTTATTGGCAGGGACTACTGGCTACACCTTC | CASSLLAGTTGYTF
TRBJ2-7 | TRBV4-1 | - | - | TGCGCCAGCAGCCTGATGGGGGGGGCTCCCTACGAGCAGTACTTC | CASSLMGGAPYEQYF
TRBJ1-2 | TRBV24-1 | - | - | TGTGCCACCAGTGATCACCCAGGGGCCCCTAACTATGGCTACACCTTC | CATSDHPGAPNYGYTF
TRBJ1-6 | TRBV5-6 | TRBD1 | - | TGTGCCAGCAGCCGGGACAGGCAAAATTCACCCCTCCACTTT | CASSRDRQNSPLHF
TRBJ2-5 | TRBV2 | TRBD2 | - | TGTGCCAGCTGCCTACCATCTAGCGGGGTGAGGGAAGAGACCCAGTACTTC | CASCLPSSGVREETQYF
TRBJ2-7 | TRBV5-5 | - | once | TGTGCCAGCAGCTTCTCTCCCCGTAGCGAGCAGTACTTC | CASSFSPRSEQYF
TRBJ2-1 | TRBV7-3 | - | - | TGTGCCAGCAGCCCTTCGCCCTCCTACAATGAGCAGTTCTTC | CASSPSPSYNEQFF
TRBJ2-3 | TRBV2 | TRBD1 | - | TGTGCCAGCAGGGCCAGGGGGAGAACAGATACGCAGTATTTT | CASRARGRTDTQYF
TRBJ2-2 | TRBV11-2 | TRBD2 | - | TGTGCCAGCAGCTTAGATCAGTGGAGCGGGGGGGTTACCTACTCCGGGGAGCTGTTTTTT | CASSLDQWSGGVTYSGELFF
TRBJ1-1 | TRBV19 | - | - | TGTGCCAGTAGGATACAGGGGAACACTGAAGCTTTCTTT | CASRIQGNTEAFF
TRBJ2-3 | TRBV11-3 | TRBD2 | - | TGTGCCAGCAGTTACTTTAGCGGGGCAAGCACAGATACGCAGTATTTT | CASSYFSGASTDTQYF
TRBJ2-2 | TRBV6-4 | - | - | TGTGCCAGCAGTGACTTGTACAGGATCAACACCGGGGAGCTGTTTTTT | CASSDLYRINTGELFF
TRBJ1-1 | TRBV2 | - | - | TGTGCCAGCAGTGACAGGGTGAACACTGAAGCTTTCTTT | CASSDRVNTEAFF
TRBJ1-2 | TRBV3-1/TRBV3-2 | TRBD1 | - | TGTGCCAGCAGCCCCCGGACAGGGGGATCCTATGGCTACACCTTC | CASSPRTGGSYGYTF
TRBJ2-7 | TRBV3-1/TRBV3-2 | - | - | TGTGCCAGCAGCCAAGGGGGACCTAGCTCCTACGAGCAGTACTTC | CASSQGGPSSYEQYF
TRBJ1-1 | TRBV11-3 | TRBD1 | - | TGTGCCAGCAGCTATGGAGGGACAGGGGGCACTGAAGCTTTCTTT | CASSYGGTGGTEAFF
TRBJ2-3 | TRBV4-1 | - | - | TGCGCCAGCAGCAAGGGGAGGAGCACAGATACGCAGTATTTT | CASSKGRSTDTQYF
TRBJ1-2 | TRBV5-4 | - | - | TGTGCCAGCAGCTCGGACGGCCTATCAAATTGGGGCTACACCTTC | CASSSDGLSNWGYTF
TRBJ1-2 | TRBV6-1 | TRBD1 | - | TGTGCCAGCAGTGAACGTCCGGACAGGTCCCTCTATGGCTACACCTTC | CASSERPDRSLYGYTF
TRBJ2-3 | TRBV14 | - | - | TGTGCCAGCAGCCCATTTGGGCCCACAGATACGCAGTATTTT | CASSPFGPTDTQYF
TRBJ1-1 | TRBV7-9 | - | - | TGTGCCCCCCATGGGAGGGAATTGAACACTGAAGCTTTCTTT | CAPHGRELNTEAFF